These 27 T cell receptor beta chains share one sample of origin, sequenced in a study of T-cell memory formation after mild COVID-19. TCRdb recomputed calls from the 5' RACE reads with MiXCR, one row per CDR3 protein. Here the sample spans roughly 80,000 distinct CDR3 sequences, approximately 14% being singletons. The specimen was PBMCs or a T cell subset sorted from them (not recorded which). The receptors shown here come from an adult woman who had mild COVID-19 (a few samples of this study predate the infection). Cell type and time point are not known.

This chain links TRBV19 with TRBJ2-7; tentatively, D is TRBD2 (6 bases). Per germline, CDR1 LNHDA and CDR2 SQIVND (reference sequence). The CDR3 is made up of 15 amino acids. Trimming took off 3 bases at V and 2 bases at J, with 14 bases between the two ends. CDR3 protein: CASSIGLGGTYEQYF. CDR3 in DNA: TGTGCCAGTAGTATTGGTCTGGGAGGCACCTACGAGCAGTACTTC.

This clonotype was seen only a few times. The J gene is TRBJ1-4, the V gene TRBV27; tentatively, D is TRBD1 (5 bases). Germline V CDR1 and CDR2: MNHEY, SMNVEV (reference sequence). The ends were cut back, 5 bases at V and 10 bases at J, with 32 bases in the middle. This CDR3 has 19 amino acids. Here the CDR3 DNA reads TGTGCCAGCAGTCCAGGGTGGACGGCCGAGACACCAATGAGGGGAAAACTGTTTTTT. Its translation: CASSPGWTAETPMRGKLFF.

The chain couples TRBV24-1 to TRBJ2-2, with D tentatively TRBD2 (5 bases). The CDR3 covers 15 residues. Germline assignment: CDR1 KGHDR and CDR2 SFDVKD. V was cut by 6 bases and J by 5 bases, with 15 bases left in between. The CDR3 sequence: CATSRTAESTGELFF. CDR3 DNA sequence: TGTGCCACCAGTCGAACAGCGGAGAGTACCGGGGAGCTGTTTTTT.

The J gene is TRBJ2-3, the V gene TRBV6-4; tentative D call: TRBD1 (5 bases). CDR3 size: 14 residues. Per germline, CDR1 MRHNA and CDR2 SNTAGT. V lost 3 bases and J lost 4, with 11 bases in between. The CDR3 region is CASSEGPTPDTQYF. The DNA of the CDR3 is TGTGCCAGCAGTGAGGGGCCTACCCCAGATACGCAGTATTTT.

This clonotype showed up just a few times. This chain connects TRBV13 to TRBJ1-1; a weak D match, TRBD1 (5 bases). Trimming left V 4 bases short and J 1 base short, with 10 bases between. The germline V gene encodes CDR1 PRHDT and CDR2 FYEKMQ (reference sequence). The CDR3 loop spans 14 amino acids. CDR3 amino acids: CASSSGTWNTEAFF. CDR3 nucleotides: TGTGCCAGCAGCTCGGGGACTTGGAACACTGAAGCTTTCTTT.

This clonotype was recorded a few times. The V call is TRBV15, the J call TRBJ2-2, with a possible D match to TRBD2 (6 bases). The CDR3 has 17 residues. CDR1 is LNHNV, CDR2 YYDKDF, per germline (reference sequence). Trimming took 1 base from V and 7 from J, leaving 19 bases between them. The CDR3 DNA sequence: TGTGCCACCAGCAGAGTATCCCCACGGGAGAGTATCGGGGAGCTGTTTTTT. As protein: CATSRVSPRESIGELFF.

This rearrangement joins TRBV6-2 or TRBV6-3 to TRBJ2-4; 14 positions match TRBD2. The CDR3 is 21 residues long. V lost 0 bases and J lost 0; bases outside the gene matches: 10. The germline V gene has CDR1 MNHEY and CDR2 SVGEGT. CDR3 protein: CASSYSHGTSGSYPAKNIQYF. As DNA, the CDR3 is TGTGCCAGCAGTTACTCTCACGGGACTAGCGGGAGTTATCCAGCCAAAAACATTCAGTACTTC.

The table lists this clonotype with many counts. The chain uses TRBV5-1 and TRBJ2-5; 10 bases are shared with TRBD1. With 4 bases clipped from V and 4 bases from J, the junction kept 1 base outside the gene matches. The germline V gene has CDR1 SGHRS and CDR2 YFSETQ. This CDR3 is 13 amino acids long. In DNA, the CDR3 is TGCGCCAGCAGCGGGGACAGGGGAGAGACCCAGTACTTC. Translated: CASSGDRGETQYF. The whole variable domain, filled in from reference TRBV5-1 and TRBJ2-5, reads KAGVTQTPRYLIKTRGQQVTLSCSPISGHRSVSWYQQTPGQGLQFLFEYFSETQRNKGNFPGRFSGRQFSNSRSEMNVSTLELGDSALYLCASSGDRGETQYFGPGTRLLVL.

The V call is TRBV7-2, the J call TRBJ1-5; the match to TRBD1 covers 9 bases. Germline V gives CDR1 SGHTA, CDR2 FQGNSA. V lost 1 base, J lost 5 bases, and 3 bases stayed unmatched. The CDR3 sequence is 15 residues long. The CDR3 region has the DNA TGTGCCAGCAGCTTAGGGACAGGGGTCCATCAGCCCCAGCATTTT. Its protein is CASSLGTGVHQPQHF.

In its sample, this clonotype was seen many times. The chain carries TRBV18 and TRBJ2-1; D may match TRBD1 or TRBD2 (5 bases each). CDR3 length: 15 amino acids. V dropped 5 bases and J dropped 1 base, with 12 bases sitting between them. Germline lookup yields CDR1 KGHSH and CDR2 LQKENI. The CDR3 loop reads CASSVQGESYNEQFF. The DNA for the CDR3 is TGTGCCAGCTCAGTTCAGGGAGAATCCTACAATGAGCAGTTCTTC.

The chain has TRBV4-3 and TRBJ2-2; D remains ambiguous. V lost 0 bases and J lost 7, with 15 bases in between. This CDR3 spans 16 amino acids. Germline CDR1 reads LGHNA; CDR2 reads YSLEER. Here the CDR3 reads CASSQDRMIAGGELFF. The CDR3 DNA reads as TGCGCCAGCAGCCAAGATAGGATGATAGCCGGCGGGGAGCTGTTTTTT.

The chain employs TRBV6-1 and TRBJ1-1; D remains unclear. V was clipped by 10 bases and J by 6 bases, with 15 bases between them. The CDR3 covers 12 residues. Germline-derived CDR1 and CDR2 are MNHNS and SASEGT. The chain's CDR3 is CATRVLNSEAFF. The CDR3 DNA reads TGTGCCACCCGGGTCCTAAACTCTGAAGCTTTCTTT.

This chain connects TRBV12-3 or TRBV12-4 to TRBJ1-1; D unresolved. Trimming removed 5 bases from V and 7 bases from J, with 11 bases in between. The CDR3 is 12 amino acids. The DNA for the CDR3 is TGTGCCAGCAGTCCAAACACCCTTGAAGCTTTCTTT. Its translation is CASSPNTLEAFF.

This clonotype was found a few times. The chain links TRBV20-1 to TRBJ2-1; 9 bases match TRBD2. Germline CDR1 reads DFQATT; CDR2 reads SNEGSKA (reference sequence). The CDR3 is 19 amino acids. With V trimmed by 3 bases and J by 6 bases, 21 bases remained unmatched. The CDR3 DNA sequence: TGCAGTGCTAGGGCTTACAGGGGTAGCGGGAGCGGGATAGGCAATGAGCAGTTCTTC. Protein product: CSARAYRGSGSGIGNEQFF.

This clonotype was detected a few times. The chain links TRBV12-3 or TRBV12-4 to TRBJ2-5; a possible D gene is TRBD1 (5 bases). With 5 bases removed from V and 7 bases from J, the gap between germline ends came to 17 bases. CDR3 size: 14 residues. The CDR3 protein is CASSPVGRQGTQYF. Here the CDR3 DNA reads TGTGCCAGCAGTCCAGTGGGCCGCCAGGGGACCCAGTACTTC.

V usage is TRBV5-6 and J usage is TRBJ2-5, with a possible D match to TRBD2 (5 bases). The CDR3 runs 13 residues. Germline V lookup: CDR1 SGHDT, CDR2 YYEEEE. V was shortened by 2 bases and J by 4 bases, with 9 bases between the two germline ends. CDR3 region: CASSFLTTETQYF. The CDR3 DNA sequence: TGTGCCAGCAGCTTTTTGACTACAGAGACCCAGTACTTC.

This clonotype was detected a few times. The chain uses TRBV20-1 and TRBJ2-1, with D tentatively TRBD2 (5 bases). Trimming shortened V by 1 base and J by 1 base, and 11 bases separated the two germline ends. The length of the CDR3 is 15 residues. Germline CDR1 and CDR2: DFQATT and SNEGSKA (reference sequence). The CDR3 DNA reads TGCAGTGCTAGAGGTACGGAGGTGTCCTACAATGAGCAGTTCTTC. Its translation is CSARGTEVSYNEQFF.

The CDR3 loop is CASGLERGEQFF. CDR3 DNA: TGTGCTAGTGGTTTGGAGCGGGGTGAGCAGTTCTTC. The V call is TRBV12-5, the J call TRBJ2-1; 7 bases line up with TRBD2. The CDR3 consists of 12 residues. Germline loops: CDR1 LGHNT, CDR2 FRNRAP. Germline trimming cut 1 base from V and 9 bases from J; bases unmatched to any gene: 0.

The chain employs TRBV6-5 and TRBJ2-5; 10 bases are shared with TRBD2. Germline trimming cut 10 bases from V and 5 bases from J; bases unmatched to any gene: 10. CDR1 MNHEY and CDR2 SVGAGI come from the germline V gene. CDR3 size: 14 residues. CDR3 in amino acids: CATQGLAGVETQYF. The DNA for the CDR3 is TGTGCCACCCAGGGCCTAGCGGGAGTCGAGACCCAGTACTTC.

The chain is built from TRBV7-2 and TRBJ2-2; the match to TRBD2 covers 11 bases. The CDR3 spans 15 residues. Germline-derived CDR1 and CDR2 are SGHTA and FQGNSA. V lost 5 bases to trimming and J lost 7 bases; unmatched junction nucleotides: 6. The CDR3: CASSPSSGRSGELFF. In nucleotides, the CDR3 is TGTGCCAGCAGCCCCTCTAGCGGGAGGAGCGGGGAGCTGTTTTTT. The entire variable domain, with the rest obtained from reference TRBV7-2 and TRBJ2-2, is as follows: GAGVSQSPSNKVTEKGKDVELRCDPISGHTALYWYRQSLGQGLEFLIYFQGNSAPDKSGLPSDRFSAERTGGSVSTLTIQRTQQEDSAVYLCASSPSSGRSGELFFGEGSRLTVL.

This clonotype was counted only a few times. CDR3 bases: TGTGCCAGCAGTGACGGCTCCTACGAGCAGTACTTC. This encodes CASSDGSYEQYF. V and J are TRBV2 and TRBJ2-7; D unresolved. This CDR3 contains 12 residues. Germline loops: CDR1 SNHLY, CDR2 FYNNEI. Trimming took off 3 bases at V and 0 bases at J, with 3 bases between the two ends. The whole variable domain, remainder taken from reference TRBV2 and TRBJ2-7, is EPEVTQTPSHQVTQMGQEVILRCVPISNHLYFYWYRQILGQKVEFLVSFYNNEISEKSEIFDDQFSVERPDGSNFTLKIRSTKLEDSAMYFCASSDGSYEQYFGPGTRLTVT.

The chain recombines TRBV4-1 with TRBJ1-2; tentatively, D is TRBD1 (5 bases). In germline, CDR1 is MGHRA, CDR2 YSYEKL. Trimming removed 1 base from V and 2 bases from J, with 23 bases in between. This CDR3 has 19 residues. The CDR3 DNA is TGCGCCAGCAGCCAAGTTAGACGGCAGGGACCAATCGCCAACTATGGCTACACCTTC. Protein product: CASSQVRRQGPIANYGYTF.

The rearrangement joins TRBV7-9 to TRBJ1-1, with D maybe TRBD1 (6 bases). Trimming shortened V by 4 bases and J by 2 bases, and 8 bases separated the two germline ends. The CDR3 spans 13 residues. Germline V gene sequence: CDR1 SEHNR, CDR2 FQNEAQ (reference sequence). The CDR3 DNA follows: TGTGCCAGCAGCTCCGGGACAAACACTGAAGCTTTCTTT. It translates to CASSSGTNTEAFF.

The chain is built from TRBV10-3 and TRBJ2-3; 9 bases align to TRBD2. Germline lookup yields CDR1 ENHRY and CDR2 SYGVKD. This CDR3 comprises 16 residues. The V segment lost 8 bases and the J segment 2 bases; nucleotides outside the gene matches: 11. The DNA for the CDR3 is TGTGCCATCCGCTTCGAGCTAGCGGGGATCACAGATACGCAGTATTTT. It encodes CAIRFELAGITDTQYF.

This clonotype was seen more than once but under ten times. V gene TRBV21-1 combines with J gene TRBJ1-2; the table's D call, TRBD1, has no DNA check behind it. TRBV21-1 is a pseudogene segment. This CDR3 has 13 amino acids. CDR3: CASSIGQQDGYTF. CDR3 nucleotide sequence: TGTGCCAGCAGCATAGGACAGCAGGATGGCTACACCTTC.

This clonotype was recorded at least ten times. The chain carries TRBV12-3 or TRBV12-4 and TRBJ2-3; D is ambiguous. This CDR3 is 11 amino acids long. Between the trimmed V and J ends, which lost 3 bases and 4 bases, there was a span of 2 bases. CDR3 residues: CASSFADTQYF. In DNA, the CDR3 is TGTGCCAGCAGTTTCGCAGATACGCAGTATTTT.

This chain uses TRBV29-1 with TRBJ2-7; 11 nucleotides agree with TRBD2. This CDR3 has 13 residues. The J segment lost 3 bases and the V segment lost 6 bases, leaving 4 bases of the junction unmatched. CDR1 and CDR2 from the germline V gene are SQVTM and ANQGSEA. The CDR3 loop reads CSVRLAGFYEQYF. In DNA, the CDR3 is TGCAGCGTCCGACTAGCGGGATTCTACGAGCAGTACTTC.